This T cell receptor beta chain was retrieved from a study of blood T cell repertoires in COVID-19. About the study: Samples of COVID-19 (acute and convalescent) were obtained from the United States, Italy and Spain. The cDNA or gDNA used as material had been derived from T cells, B-cell-depleted T cells, or PBMCs.

In the authors' methods: Scientists estimated how many nucleated cells there were by amplifying reference gene primers. Here immunoSEQ multiplex PCR was the method, and the copy in TCRdb shows in-frame clones only, minus some. The V and J calls and clone size are taken from that table; D and trimming were inferred from the DNA. The table records tens of thousands of clones, 65% to 90% of them present only once. The J segment lost 5 bases and the V segment lost 9 bases, leaving 9 bases of the junction unmatched. Germline assignment: CDR1 LNHDA and CDR2 SQIVND (reference sequence). This CDR3 has 14 amino acids.

The sequence was obtained from a man aged 40-50 years with acute or convalescent COVID-19. This chain uses TRBV19 with TRBJ1-5, with 8 bases aligning to TRBD1. Sequenced input: peripheral blood. This chain's CDR3 is CASEPRGRDQPQHF. The DNA of the CDR3 is TGTGCCAGCGAGCCCAGGGGGCGGGATCAGCCCCAGCATTTT.